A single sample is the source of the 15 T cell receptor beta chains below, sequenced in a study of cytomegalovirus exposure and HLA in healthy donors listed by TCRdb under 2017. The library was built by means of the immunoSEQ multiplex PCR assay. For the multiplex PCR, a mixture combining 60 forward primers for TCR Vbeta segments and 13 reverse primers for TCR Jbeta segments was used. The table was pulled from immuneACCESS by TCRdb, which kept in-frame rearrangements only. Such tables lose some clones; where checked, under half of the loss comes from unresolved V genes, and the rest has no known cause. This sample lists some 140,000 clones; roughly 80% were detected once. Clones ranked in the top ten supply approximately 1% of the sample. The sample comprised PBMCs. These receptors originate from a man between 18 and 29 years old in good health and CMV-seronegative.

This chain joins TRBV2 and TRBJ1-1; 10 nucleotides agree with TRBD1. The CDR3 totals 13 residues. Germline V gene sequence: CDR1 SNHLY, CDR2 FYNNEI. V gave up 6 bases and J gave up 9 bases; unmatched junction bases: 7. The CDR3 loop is CASRPGQGLQAFF. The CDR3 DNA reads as TGTGCCAGCAGACCGGGACAGGGGTTGCAAGCTTTCTTT.

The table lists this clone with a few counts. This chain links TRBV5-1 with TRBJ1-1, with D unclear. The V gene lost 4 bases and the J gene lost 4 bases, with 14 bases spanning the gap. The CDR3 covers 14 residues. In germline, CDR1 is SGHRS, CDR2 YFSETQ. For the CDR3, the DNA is TGCGCCAGCAGCCCCAACCCGGTCGGCACTGAAGCTTTCTTT. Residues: CASSPNPVGTEAFF. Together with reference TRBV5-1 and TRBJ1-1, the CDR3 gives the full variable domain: KAGVTQTPRYLIKTRGQQVTLSCSPISGHRSVSWYQQTPGQGLQFLFEYFSETQRNKGNFPGRFSGRQFSNSRSEMNVSTLELGDSALYLCASSPNPVGTEAFFGQGTRLTVV.

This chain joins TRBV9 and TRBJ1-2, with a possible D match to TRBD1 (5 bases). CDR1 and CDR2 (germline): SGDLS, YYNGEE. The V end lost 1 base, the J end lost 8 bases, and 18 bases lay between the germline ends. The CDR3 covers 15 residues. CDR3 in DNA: TGTGCCAGCAGCGTACATAACGCAGGGATGAACGGCTACACCTTC. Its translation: CASSVHNAGMNGYTF.

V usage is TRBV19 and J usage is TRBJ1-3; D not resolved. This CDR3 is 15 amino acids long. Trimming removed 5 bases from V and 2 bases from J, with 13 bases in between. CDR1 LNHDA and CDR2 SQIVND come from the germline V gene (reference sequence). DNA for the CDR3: TGTGCCAGTAGTCCTGAGAGGAACGCTGGAAACACCATATATTTT. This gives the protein CASSPERNAGNTIYF.

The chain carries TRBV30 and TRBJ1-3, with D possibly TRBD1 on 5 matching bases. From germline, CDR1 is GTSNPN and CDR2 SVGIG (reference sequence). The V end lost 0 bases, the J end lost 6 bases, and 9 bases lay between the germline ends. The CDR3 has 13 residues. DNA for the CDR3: TGTGCCTGGAGTGTACCCAGGGCAAACACCATATATTTT. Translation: CAWSVPRANTIYF.

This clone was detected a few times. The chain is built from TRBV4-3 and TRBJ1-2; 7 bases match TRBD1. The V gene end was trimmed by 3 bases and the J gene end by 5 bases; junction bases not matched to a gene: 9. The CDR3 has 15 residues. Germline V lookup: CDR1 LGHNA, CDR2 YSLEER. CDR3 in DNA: TGCGCCAGCAGCCACGATCCCGGGACAGAGTATGGCTACACCTTC. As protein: CASSHDPGTEYGYTF.

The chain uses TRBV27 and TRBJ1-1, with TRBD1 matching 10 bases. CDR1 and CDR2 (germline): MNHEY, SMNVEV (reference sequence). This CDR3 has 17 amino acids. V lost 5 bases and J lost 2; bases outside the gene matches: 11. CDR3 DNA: TGTGCCAGCAGTCCCTTAATGAGGACAGGGGGAAACACTGAAGCTTTCTTT. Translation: CASSPLMRTGGNTEAFF.

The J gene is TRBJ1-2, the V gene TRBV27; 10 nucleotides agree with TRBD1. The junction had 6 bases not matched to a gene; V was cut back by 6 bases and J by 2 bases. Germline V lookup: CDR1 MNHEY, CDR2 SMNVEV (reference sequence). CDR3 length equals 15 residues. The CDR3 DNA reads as TGTGCCAGCAGACTAGGACAGGGGGGGAACTATGGCTACACCTTC. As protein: CASRLGQGGNYGYTF.

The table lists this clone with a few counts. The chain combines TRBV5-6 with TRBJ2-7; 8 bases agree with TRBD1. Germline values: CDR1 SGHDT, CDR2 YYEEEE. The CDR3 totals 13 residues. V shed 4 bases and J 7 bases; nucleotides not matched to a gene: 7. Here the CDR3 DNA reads TGTGCCAGCAGCCTGGACAGGGAAAGTGAGCAGTACTTC. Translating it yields CASSLDRESEQYF.

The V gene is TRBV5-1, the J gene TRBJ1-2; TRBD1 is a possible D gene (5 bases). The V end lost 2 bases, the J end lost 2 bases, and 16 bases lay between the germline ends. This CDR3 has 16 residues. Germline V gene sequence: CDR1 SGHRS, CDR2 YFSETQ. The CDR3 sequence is CASSLSTSGGNYGYTF. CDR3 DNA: TGCGCCAGCAGCTTAAGCACTTCTGGGGGGAACTATGGCTACACCTTC.

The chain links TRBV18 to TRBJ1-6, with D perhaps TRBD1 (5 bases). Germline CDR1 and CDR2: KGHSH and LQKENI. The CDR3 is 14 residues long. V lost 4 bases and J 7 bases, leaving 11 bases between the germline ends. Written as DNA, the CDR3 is TGTGCCAGCTCACTGGGACTCACAAATTCACCCCTCCACTTT. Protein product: CASSLGLTNSPLHF. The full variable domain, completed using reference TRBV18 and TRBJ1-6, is NAGVMQNPRHLVRRRGQEARLRCSPMKGHSHVYWYRQLPEEGLKFMVYLQKENIIDESGMPKERFSAEFPKEGPSILRIQQVVRGDSAAYFCASSLGLTNSPLHFGNGTRLTVT.

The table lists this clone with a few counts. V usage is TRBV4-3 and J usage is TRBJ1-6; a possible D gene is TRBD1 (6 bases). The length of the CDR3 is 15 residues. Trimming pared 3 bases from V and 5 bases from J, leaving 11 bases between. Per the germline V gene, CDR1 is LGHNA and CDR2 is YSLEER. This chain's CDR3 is CASSQLTGDNSPLHF. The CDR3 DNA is TGCGCCAGCAGCCAGTTGACAGGCGATAATTCACCCCTCCACTTT.

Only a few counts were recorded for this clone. The CDR3 loop is CASTKGNTIYF. In DNA form, the CDR3 reads TGTGCCAGCACTAAGGGAAACACCATATATTTT. The chain is built from TRBV5-6 and TRBJ1-3; D remains ambiguous. The CDR3 loop spans 11 amino acids. Deletions cut 6 bases from V and 4 bases from J, with 5 bases between. CDR1 is SGHDT and CDR2 is YYEEEE in the germline V gene.

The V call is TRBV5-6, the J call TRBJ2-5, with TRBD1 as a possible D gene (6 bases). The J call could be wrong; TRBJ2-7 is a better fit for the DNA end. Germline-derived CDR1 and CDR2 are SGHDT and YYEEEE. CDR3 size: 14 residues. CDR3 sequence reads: CASSLGATGSEQYF. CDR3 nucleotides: TGTGCCAGCAGCCTGGGGGCAACAGGGTCCGAGCAGTACTTC.

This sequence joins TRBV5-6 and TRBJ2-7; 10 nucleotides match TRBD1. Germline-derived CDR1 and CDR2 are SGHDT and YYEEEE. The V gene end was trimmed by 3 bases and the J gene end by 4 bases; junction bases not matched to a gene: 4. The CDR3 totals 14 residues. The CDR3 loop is CASSSDRGLYEQYF. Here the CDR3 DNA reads TGTGCCAGCAGCTCCGACAGGGGGCTTTACGAGCAGTACTTC. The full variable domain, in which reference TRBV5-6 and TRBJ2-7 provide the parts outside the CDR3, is DAGVTQSPTHLIKTRGQQVTLRCSPKSGHDTVSWYQQALGQGPQFIFQYYEEEERQRGNFPDRFSGHQFPNYSSELNVNALLLGDSALYLCASSSDRGLYEQYFGPGTRLTVT.